The rows below give T cell receptor beta chains drawn from one sample of a study of graft-versus-host responses after intestinal transplantation. Sequenced by immunoSEQ multiplex PCR; TCRdb stores in-frame clones only, minus some. In the table there are about 21,000 clones, around 44% of which are singletons. Sequencing used alloreactive CD4+ T cells from a mixed lymphocyte reaction culture, obtained before intestinal transplant. The receptor set was obtained from a human patient who received an intestinal transplant. Both conserved end residues are part of each CDR3. D genes are given only for firm matches. Clone size, where shown, is once, few, many, or a class for clones that have expanded.

size,J,V,D,DNA,CDR3
.,TRBJ1-2,TRBV5-1,.,TGCGCCAGCAGCGGATCCCGGACAGCCAACTATGGCTACACCTTC,CASSGSRTANYGYTF
.,TRBJ2-7,TRBV18,.,TGTGCCAGCTCAGCCCTGGGCGGGGTTGGTGAGCAGTACTTC,CASSALGGVGEQYF
few,TRBJ2-1,TRBV23-1,TRBD1,TGCGCCAGCAGTCAAGGCGACAGGGTGGACAATGAGCAGTTCTTC,CASSQGDRVDNEQFF
.,TRBJ2-7,TRBV28,.,TGTGCCAGCAGTTTAGGAGGGCCAGGGAGTTACGAGCAGTACTTC,CASSLGGPGSYEQYF
.,TRBJ2-1,TRBV14,TRBD1,TGTGCCAGCAGCCAAGGGTTCCCACTCTTTACCGGGACAGGGTGGGACAATGAGCAGTTCTTC,CASSQGFPLFTGTGWDNEQFF
.,TRBJ1-1,TRBV18,TRBD1,TGTGCCAGCTCATCGCTGACAGGGGTTGGCACTGAAGCTTTCTTT,CASSSLTGVGTEAFF
.,TRBJ2-1,TRBV7-9,.,TGTGCCAGCAGCTTGAATGGGGGGAATGAGCAGTTCTTC,CASSLNGGNEQFF
.,TRBJ2-2,TRBV7-3,TRBD2,TGTGCCAGCAGCTCGACTAGCGGGGGGGCGGTCGGGGAGCTGTTTTTT,CASSSTSGGAVGELFF
few,TRBJ1-2,TRBV6-1,.,TGTGCCAGCAGTGGGACCGACAGGCTAATATATGGCTACACCTTC,CASSGTDRLIYGYTF
.,TRBJ1-5,TRBV6-5,TRBD1,TGTGCCAGCAGTTATGGACAGGGGCAGCCCCAGCATTTT,CASSYGQGQPQHF
.,TRBJ2-3,TRBV5-1,TRBD1,TGCGCCAGCAGCACGACAGGGGATACGCAGTATTTT,CASSTTGDTQYF